The T cell receptor (beta chain) under discussion was sequenced for a study of blood T cell repertoires in COVID-19. Germline values: CDR1 SGHNT, CDR2 YYREEE (reference sequence). This CDR3 is built from 15 residues. Unmatched junction bases numbered 3, after V lost 0 bases and J lost 3 bases. In the original analysis: Estimated nucleated cell counts came from reference gene primer amplification. This table comes from immunoSEQ multiplex PCR, and its TCRdb copy is limited to in-frame clones, with some not included. V and J calls and clone size are given by that table; D and trimming were obtained from the DNA. The data hold some 150,000 clones, with 80% observed a single time. Only a few counts were recorded for this clone. The identical CDR3 is also encoded by other nucleotide sequences in the sample.

This TCR came from a man between 60 and 75 years old with active or convalescent COVID-19. V is TRBV5-4 and J is TRBJ2-3; 8 bases match TRBD2. Material: peripheral blood. CDR3 nucleotide sequence: TGTGCCAGCAGCTTGGACGGGAGGGATACAGATACGCAGTATTTT. Amino acids: CASSLDGRDTDTQYF.